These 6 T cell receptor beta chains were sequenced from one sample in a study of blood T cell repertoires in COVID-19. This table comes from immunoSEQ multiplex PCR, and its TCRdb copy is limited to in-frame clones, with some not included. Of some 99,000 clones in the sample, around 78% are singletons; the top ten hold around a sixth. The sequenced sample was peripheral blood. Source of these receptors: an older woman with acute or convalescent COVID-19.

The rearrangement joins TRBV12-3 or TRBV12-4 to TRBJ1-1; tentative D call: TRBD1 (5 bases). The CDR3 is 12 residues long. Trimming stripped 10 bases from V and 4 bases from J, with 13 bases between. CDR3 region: CATSLGATEAFF. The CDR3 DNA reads TGTGCCACCTCCCTAGGGGCCACTGAAGCTTTCTTT.

CDR3 amino acids: CASSSSGTAEKLFF. The DNA of the CDR3 is TGCGCCAGCAGCTCTTCCGGGACAGCCGAAAAACTGTTTTTT. V usage is TRBV5-1 and J usage is TRBJ1-4; 7 bases align to TRBD1. The CDR3 is 14 residues long. J was trimmed by 8 bases and V by 3 bases; bases with no gene match: 7. CDR1 SGHRS and CDR2 YFSETQ come from the germline V gene.

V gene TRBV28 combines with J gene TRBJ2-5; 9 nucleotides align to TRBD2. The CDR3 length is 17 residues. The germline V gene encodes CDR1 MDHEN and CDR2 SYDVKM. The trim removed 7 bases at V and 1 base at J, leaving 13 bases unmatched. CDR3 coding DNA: TGTGCCAGCACACAAACGAAGCGGGGGGCCCTCCAAGAGACCCAGTACTTC. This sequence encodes CASTQTKRGALQETQYF.

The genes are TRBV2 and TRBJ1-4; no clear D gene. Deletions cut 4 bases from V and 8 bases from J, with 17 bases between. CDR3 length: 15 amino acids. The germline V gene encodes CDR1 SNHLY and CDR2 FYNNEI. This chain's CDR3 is CASSGTGVYGEKLFF. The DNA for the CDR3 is TGTGCCAGCAGTGGGACCGGGGTCTATGGAGAAAAACTGTTTTTT.

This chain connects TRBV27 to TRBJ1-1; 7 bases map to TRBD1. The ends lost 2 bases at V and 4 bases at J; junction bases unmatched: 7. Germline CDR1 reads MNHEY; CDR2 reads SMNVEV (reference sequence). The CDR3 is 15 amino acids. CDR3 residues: CASSLGPRQGTEAFF. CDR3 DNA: TGTGCCAGCAGTTTAGGGCCGAGACAGGGCACTGAAGCTTTCTTT.

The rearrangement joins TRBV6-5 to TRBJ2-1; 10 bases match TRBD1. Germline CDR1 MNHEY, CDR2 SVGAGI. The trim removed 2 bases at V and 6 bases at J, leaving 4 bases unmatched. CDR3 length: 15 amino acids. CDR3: CASSYGQGVPNEQFF. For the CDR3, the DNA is TGTGCCAGCAGTTACGGACAGGGGGTCCCCAATGAGCAGTTCTTC.